Detailed here is one T cell receptor (beta chain). Its antigen is unidentified. With 4 bases clipped from V and 2 bases from J, the junction kept 6 bases outside the gene matches. The CDR3 extends over 16 amino acids. Germline CDR1 reads SGHNT; CDR2 reads YYREEE (reference sequence). This entry belongs to a study of beta chain features in type 1 diabetes. The study, taken as a whole, reports: Shorter TCRB CDR3s, moderately but significantly so, marked every one of the four CD4+ subsets in Type 1 diabetes patients.

All of the isolated RNA was reverse transcribed, so expressed TCRB transcripts were sequenced. Clones were read by immunoSEQ multiplex PCR, and TCRdb kept only the in-frame ones, dropping some. The sample lists more than 300,000 clones; around a tenth were seen once. The rearrangement uses TRBV5-4 and TRBJ2-3, with 11 bases lining up with TRBD2. Sequencing was performed on central memory CD4+ T cells from blood. This TCR was recovered from a man aged 25-45 years with type 1 diabetes. CDR3 sequence: CASSLALAGVTDTQYF. The CDR3 DNA reads as TGTGCCAGCAGCCTGGCACTAGCGGGAGTCACAGATACGCAGTATTTT.